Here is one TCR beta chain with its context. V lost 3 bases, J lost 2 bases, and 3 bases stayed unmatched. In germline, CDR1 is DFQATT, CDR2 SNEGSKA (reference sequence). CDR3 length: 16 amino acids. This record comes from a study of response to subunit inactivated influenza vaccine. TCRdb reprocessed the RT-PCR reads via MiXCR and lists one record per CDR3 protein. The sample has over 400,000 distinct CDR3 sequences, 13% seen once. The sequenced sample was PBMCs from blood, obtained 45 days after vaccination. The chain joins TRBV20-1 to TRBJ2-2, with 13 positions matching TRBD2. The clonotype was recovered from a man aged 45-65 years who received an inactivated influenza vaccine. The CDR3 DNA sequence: TGCAGTGCTAGGGGACTAGCGGGGAGAAACACCGGGGAGCTGTTTTTT. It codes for CSARGLAGRNTGELFF.